A single TCR beta chain is shown here with its context. V shed 3 bases and J 0 bases; nucleotides not matched to a gene: 5. Germline V gene data show CDR1 as DFQATT and CDR2 as SNEGSKA (reference sequence). This CDR3 region has 14 residues. From genomic DNA, TCR beta CDR3 was amplified by two-round multiplex PCR. Round one of PCR was performed, and it used primers specific to each TRBV and TRBJ gene. One entry per CDR3 protein results from TCRdb running MiXCR on the multiplex PCR reads. The table shows some 15,000 distinct CDR3 sequences, with around three fifths occurring only once. This sample was taken from a study of prognosis after radiotherapy for stage I lung cancer.

The source material was PBMCs, sampled before or after stereotactic body radiation therapy (not recorded which). The sequence came from a donor older than 45 with non-small cell lung cancer. The chain recombines TRBV20-1 with TRBJ2-7, with TRBD1 matching over 7 bases. CDR3 in amino acids: CSASGDRASYEQYF. CDR3 nucleotides: TGCAGTGCTAGCGGTGACAGGGCCTCCTACGAGCAGTACTTC.